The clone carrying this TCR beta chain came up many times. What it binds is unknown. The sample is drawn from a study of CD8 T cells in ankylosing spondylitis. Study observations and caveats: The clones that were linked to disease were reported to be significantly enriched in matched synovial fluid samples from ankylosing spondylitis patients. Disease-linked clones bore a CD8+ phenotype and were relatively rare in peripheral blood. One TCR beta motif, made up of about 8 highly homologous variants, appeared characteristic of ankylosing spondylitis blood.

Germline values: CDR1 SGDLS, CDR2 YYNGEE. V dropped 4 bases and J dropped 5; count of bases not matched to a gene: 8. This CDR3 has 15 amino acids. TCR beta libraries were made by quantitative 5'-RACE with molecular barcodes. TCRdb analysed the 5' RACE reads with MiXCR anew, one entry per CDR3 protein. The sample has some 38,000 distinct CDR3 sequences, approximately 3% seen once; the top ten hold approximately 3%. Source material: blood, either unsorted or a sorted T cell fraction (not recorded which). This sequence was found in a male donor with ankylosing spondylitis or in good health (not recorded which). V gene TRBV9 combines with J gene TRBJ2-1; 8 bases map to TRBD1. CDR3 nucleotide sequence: TGTGCCAGCAGCCTCGGGGACAGGAGGGACAATGAGCAGTTCTTC. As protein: CASSLGDRRDNEQFF.